This T cell receptor (beta chain) was retrieved from a study of cytomegalovirus exposure and HLA in healthy donors. Findings and limits, study-wide: What a later analysis showed was that several of the most significant clusters appeared linked to common viral pathogens.

In germline, CDR1 is SGHTA, CDR2 FQGNSA. V was shortened by 2 bases and J by 8 bases, with 9 bases between the two germline ends. The CDR3 loop spans 13 amino acids. With respect to this clone: Antigen specificity is unknown.

A multiplex PCR was run with 60 Vbeta primers and 13 Jbeta primers. Clones were sequenced by immunoSEQ multiplex PCR, and TCRdb holds only the in-frame ones, with some missing. Of about 170,000 clones detected, about 79% appear once; the ten largest clones hold approximately 0.89%. The study sampled nominally healthy donors, though unrecorded immune exposures were likely. This rearrangement joins TRBV7-2 to TRBJ1-4; D uncertain. The sequencing sample was made of PBMCs. This clonotype was sampled from a woman aged 45 to 65 in good health and CMV-seropositive. In nucleotides, the CDR3 is TGTGCCAGCAGCTTATATCGGGAAGAAAAACTGTTTTTT. Protein: CASSLYREEKLFF.